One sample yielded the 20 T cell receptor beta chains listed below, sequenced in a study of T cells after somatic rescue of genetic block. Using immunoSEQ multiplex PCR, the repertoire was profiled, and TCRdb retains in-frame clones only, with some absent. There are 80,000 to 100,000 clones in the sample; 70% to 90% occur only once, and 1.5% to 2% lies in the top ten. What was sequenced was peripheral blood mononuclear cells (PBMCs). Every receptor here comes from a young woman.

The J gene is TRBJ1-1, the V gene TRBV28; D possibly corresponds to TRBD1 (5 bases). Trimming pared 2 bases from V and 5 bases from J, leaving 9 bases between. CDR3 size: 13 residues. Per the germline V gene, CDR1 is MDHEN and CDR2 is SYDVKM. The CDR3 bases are TGTGCCAGCAGTTTAGTGGGGGAGACTGAAGCTTTCTTT. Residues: CASSLVGETEAFF.

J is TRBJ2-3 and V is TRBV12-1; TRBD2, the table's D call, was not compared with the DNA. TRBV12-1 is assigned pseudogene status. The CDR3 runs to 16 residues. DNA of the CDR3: TGTGCCAGCAGCTGGAGAAGCACCACTAGCACAGATACGCAGTATTTT. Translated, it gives CASSWRSTTSTDTQYF.

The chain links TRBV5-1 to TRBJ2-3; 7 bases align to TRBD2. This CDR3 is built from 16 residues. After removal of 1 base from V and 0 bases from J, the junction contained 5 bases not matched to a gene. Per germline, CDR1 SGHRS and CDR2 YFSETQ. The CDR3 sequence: CASSLSLAPSTDTQYF. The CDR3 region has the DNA TGCGCCAGCAGCTTGTCACTAGCGCCAAGCACAGATACGCAGTATTTT.

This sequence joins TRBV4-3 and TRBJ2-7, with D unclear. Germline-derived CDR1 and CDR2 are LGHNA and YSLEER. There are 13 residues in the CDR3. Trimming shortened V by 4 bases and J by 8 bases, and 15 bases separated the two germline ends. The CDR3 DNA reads TGCGCCAGCAGCCCACAAGTCGATTCCCAGCAGTACTTC. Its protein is CASSPQVDSQQYF.

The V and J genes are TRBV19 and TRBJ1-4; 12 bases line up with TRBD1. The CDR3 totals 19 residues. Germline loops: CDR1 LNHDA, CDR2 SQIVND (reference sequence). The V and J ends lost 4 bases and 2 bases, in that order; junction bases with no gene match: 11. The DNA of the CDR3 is TGTGCCAGTAGTACACCCCCGGGACAGGGGGCGCGGACTAATGAAAAACTGTTTTTT. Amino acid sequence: CASSTPPGQGARTNEKLFF.

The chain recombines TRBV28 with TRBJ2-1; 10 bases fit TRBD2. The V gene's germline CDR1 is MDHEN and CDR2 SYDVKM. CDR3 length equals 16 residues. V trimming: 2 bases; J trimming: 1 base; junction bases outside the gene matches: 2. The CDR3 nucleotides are TGTGCCAGCAGTTTACTAGCGGGAGCGTCCTACAATGAGCAGTTCTTC. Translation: CASSLLAGASYNEQFF. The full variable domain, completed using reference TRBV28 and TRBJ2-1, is DVKVTQSSRYLVKRTGEKVFLECVQDMDHENMFWYRQDPGLGLRLIYFSYDVKMKEKGDIPEGYSVSREKKERFSLILESASTNQTSMYLCASSLLAGASYNEQFFGPGTRLTVL.

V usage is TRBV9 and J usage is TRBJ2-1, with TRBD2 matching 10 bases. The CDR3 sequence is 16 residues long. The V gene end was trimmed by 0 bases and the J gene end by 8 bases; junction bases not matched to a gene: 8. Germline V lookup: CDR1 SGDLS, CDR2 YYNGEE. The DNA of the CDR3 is TGTGCCAGCAGCGTAGTTATAGCGGGAGGAGCGGATGAGCAGTTCTTC. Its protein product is CASSVVIAGGADEQFF.

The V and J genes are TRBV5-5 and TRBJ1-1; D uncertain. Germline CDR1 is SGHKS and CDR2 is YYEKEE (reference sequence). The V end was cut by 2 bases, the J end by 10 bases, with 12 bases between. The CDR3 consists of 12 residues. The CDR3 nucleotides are TGTGCCAGCAGCTTCAGCCAACTAGGAGCTTTCTTT. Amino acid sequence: CASSFSQLGAFF.

CDR3 DNA: TGTGCCAGCAGGGAAATACAACTCCGAGGCACTGAAGCTTTCTTT. Amino acids: CASREIQLRGTEAFF. The genes are TRBV6-5 and TRBJ1-1, with D hard to call. This CDR3 is built from 15 residues. CDR1 is MNHEY, CDR2 SVGAGI, per germline. The germline V and J ends were trimmed by 6 bases and 4 bases, with 18 bases remaining between them.

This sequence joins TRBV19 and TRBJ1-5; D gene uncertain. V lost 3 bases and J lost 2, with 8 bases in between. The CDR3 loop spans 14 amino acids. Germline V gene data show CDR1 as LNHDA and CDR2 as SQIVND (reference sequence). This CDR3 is CASSIPWGNQPQHF. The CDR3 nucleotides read TGTGCCAGTAGTATCCCCTGGGGCAATCAGCCCCAGCATTTT.

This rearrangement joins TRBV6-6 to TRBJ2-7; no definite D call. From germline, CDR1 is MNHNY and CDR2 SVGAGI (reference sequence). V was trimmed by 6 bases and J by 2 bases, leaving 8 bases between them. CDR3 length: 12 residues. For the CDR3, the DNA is TGTGCCAGCAGCCCGCTGGCCTACGAGCAGTACTTC. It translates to CASSPLAYEQYF.

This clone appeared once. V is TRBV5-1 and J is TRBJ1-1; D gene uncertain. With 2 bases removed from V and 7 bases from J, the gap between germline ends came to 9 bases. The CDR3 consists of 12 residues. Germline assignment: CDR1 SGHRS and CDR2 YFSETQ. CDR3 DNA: TGCGCCAGCAGCTTCACCTCGGGTGAAGCTTTCTTT. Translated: CASSFTSGEAFF.

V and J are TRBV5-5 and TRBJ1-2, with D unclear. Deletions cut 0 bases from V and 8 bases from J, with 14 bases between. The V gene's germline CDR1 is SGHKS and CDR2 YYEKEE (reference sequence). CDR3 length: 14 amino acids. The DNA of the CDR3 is TGTGCCAGCAGCTTGGACTTGACCGCCGTGGGCTACACCTTC. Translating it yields CASSLDLTAVGYTF.

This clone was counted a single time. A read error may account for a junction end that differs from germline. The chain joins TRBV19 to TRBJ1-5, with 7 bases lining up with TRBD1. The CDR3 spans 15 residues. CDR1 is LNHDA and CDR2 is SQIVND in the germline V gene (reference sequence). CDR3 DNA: TGCGGGGGGACAGCTATCCCCTTTCGCAATCAGCCCCAGCATTTT. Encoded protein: CGGTAIPFRNQPQHF. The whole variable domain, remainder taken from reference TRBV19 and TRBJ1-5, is DGGITQSPKYLFRKEGQNVTLSCEQNLNHDAMYWYRQDPGQGLRLIYYSQIVNDFQKGDIAEGYSVSREKKESFPLTVTSAQKNPTAFYLCGGTAIPFRNQPQHFGDGTRLSIL.

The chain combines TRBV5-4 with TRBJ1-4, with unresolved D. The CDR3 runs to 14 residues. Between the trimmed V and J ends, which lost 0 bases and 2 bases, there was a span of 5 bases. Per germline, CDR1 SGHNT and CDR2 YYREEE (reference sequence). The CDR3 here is CASSLAGTNEKLFF. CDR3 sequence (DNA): TGTGCCAGCAGCTTGGCTGGTACTAATGAAAAACTGTTTTTT.

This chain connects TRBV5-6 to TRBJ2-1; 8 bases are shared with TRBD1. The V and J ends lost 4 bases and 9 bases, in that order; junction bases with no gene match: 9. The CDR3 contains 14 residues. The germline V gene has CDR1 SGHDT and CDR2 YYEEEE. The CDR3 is CASSEQGDQGEQFF. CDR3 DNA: TGTGCCAGCAGCGAACAGGGGGACCAAGGTGAGCAGTTCTTC.

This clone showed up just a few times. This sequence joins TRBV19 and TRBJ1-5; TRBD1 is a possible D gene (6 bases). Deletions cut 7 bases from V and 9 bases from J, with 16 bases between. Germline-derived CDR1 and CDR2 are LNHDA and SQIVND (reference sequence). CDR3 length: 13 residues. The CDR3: CASTGGLIMPQHF. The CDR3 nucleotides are TGTGCCAGTACGGGGGGGCTGATCATGCCCCAGCATTTT.

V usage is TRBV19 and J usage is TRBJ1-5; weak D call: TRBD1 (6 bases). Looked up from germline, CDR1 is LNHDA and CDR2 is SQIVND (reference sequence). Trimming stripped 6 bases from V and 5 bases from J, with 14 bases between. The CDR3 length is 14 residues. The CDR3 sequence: CASREGTLDQPQHF. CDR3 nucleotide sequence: TGTGCCAGTAGGGAGGGGACACTTGATCAGCCCCAGCATTTT.

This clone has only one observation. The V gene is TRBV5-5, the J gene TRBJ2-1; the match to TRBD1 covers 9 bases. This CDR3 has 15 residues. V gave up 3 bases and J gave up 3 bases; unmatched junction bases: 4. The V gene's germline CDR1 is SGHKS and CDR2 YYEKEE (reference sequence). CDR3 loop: CASSWGQGNYNEQFF. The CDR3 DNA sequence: TGTGCCAGCAGCTGGGGACAGGGAAACTACAATGAGCAGTTCTTC.

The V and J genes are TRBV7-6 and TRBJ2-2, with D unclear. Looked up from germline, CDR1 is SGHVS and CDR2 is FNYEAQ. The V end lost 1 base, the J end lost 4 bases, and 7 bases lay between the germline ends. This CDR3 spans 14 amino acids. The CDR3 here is CASSLDLFTGELFF. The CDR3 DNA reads TGTGCCAGCAGCTTAGACCTGTTCACCGGGGAGCTGTTTTTT.